This is a list of T cell receptor beta chains from one sample in a study of blood T cell repertoires in COVID-19. Here immunoSEQ multiplex PCR was the method, and the copy in TCRdb shows in-frame clones only, minus some. The table includes some 220,000 clones, nearly 85% detected once. Specimen: peripheral blood. These receptor sequences come from a human donor in a cohort sampled during active COVID-19. The CDR3 runs from the conserved cysteine through the conserved F or W. The order of the fields is clone size, D gene, V gene, J gene, CDR3 DNA, CDR3 protein. The D gene is left open where the match is weak. Some rows mark clone size as missing; the rest say once, few, many or name a class of expanded clone.

>-|-|TRBV24-1|TRBJ1-1
TGTGCCACCAGTGATTCCAGAGGGGCTTTCTTT
CATSDSRGAFF
>-|TRBD2|TRBV2|TRBJ2-2
TGTGCCAGCAGTCCGACTAGCGGGAGGGACACCGGGGAGCTGTTTTTT
CASSPTSGRDTGELFF
>-|-|TRBV11-2|TRBJ2-5
TGTGCCAGCAGCTTAGGCAGGCTGAAGACCCAGTACTTC
CASSLGRLKTQYF
>-|TRBD1|TRBV2|TRBJ2-3
TGTGCCAGCAGTGACGGGACAGGGGGTGCAGATACGCAGTATTTT
CASSDGTGGADTQYF
>-|-|TRBV5-1|TRBJ2-3
TGCGCCAGCAGCTTGGGCCGGGGTTTGGACACAGATACGCAGTATTTT
CASSLGRGLDTDTQYF
>-|-|TRBV10-2|TRBJ2-2
TGCGCCTCCTCCCTTCTAGCAGGGGAGCTGTTTTTT
CASSLLAGELFF
>-|TRBD2|TRBV7-6|TRBJ2-5
TGTGCCAGCAGCTTAGCAGGGACTAGCGGGAGTTATCAAGAGACCCAGTACTTC
CASSLAGTSGSYQETQYF
>-|TRBD1|TRBV7-9|TRBJ2-2
TGTGCCAGCAGCCCACAGGGGCCAGAGACCGGGGAGCTGTTTTTT
CASSPQGPETGELFF
>-|TRBD1|TRBV7-6|TRBJ1-6
TGTGCCAGCAGCTTATGGGGACAGGATTCACCCCTCCACTTT
CASSLWGQDSPLHF
>-|-|TRBV3-1/TRBV3-2|TRBJ2-2
TGTGCCAGCAGCCTAGGAGGAGCCCCAAACACCGGGGAGCTGTTTTTT
CASSLGGAPNTGELFF
>-|-|TRBV25-1|TRBJ2-7
TGTGCCAGCACTGACAACTCCTACGAGCAGTACTTC
CASTDNSYEQYF
>-|TRBD1|TRBV15|TRBJ1-6
TGTGCCACCAGCAGAGATCCGGGACAGGGGAATTCACCCCTCCACTTT
CATSRDPGQGNSPLHF
>-|TRBD1|TRBV18|TRBJ1-2
TGTGCCAGCTCACCAATTGGACAGGGGGGCTACACCTTC
CASSPIGQGGYTF
>-|TRBD1|TRBV10-2|TRBJ1-2
TGCGCCAGCTTTAATCAGGCGGGACAGGGGTATGGCTACACCTTC
CASFNQAGQGYGYTF
>-|TRBD2|TRBV5-1|TRBJ2-1
TGCGCCAGCAGCACGAGGACTAGCGGGGGGCTAGAGGCCAATGAGCAGTTCTTC
CASSTRTSGGLEANEQFF
>-|-|TRBV6-5|TRBJ2-1
TGTGCCAGCAGTTACCGAGGACTTCGGACGGCTGAGCAGTTCTTC
CASSYRGLRTAEQFF
>-|TRBD2|TRBV5-6|TRBJ2-1
TGTGCCAGCCACGGACTAGCGGGAGTAGCTGAGCAGTTCTTC
CASHGLAGVAEQFF
>-|-|TRBV10-3|TRBJ2-4
TGTGCCAGCCAGGGCCAGGCCAAAAACATTCAGTACTTC
CASQGQAKNIQYF
>-|-|TRBV28|TRBJ2-7
TGTGCCAGCAGCCACACGGATAGCAGGGAAAACTTC
CASSHTDSRENF
>-|-|TRBV9|TRBJ2-5
TGTGCCAGCAGCATCGGACTAAAAGAGACCCAGTACTTC
CASSIGLKETQYF
>-|-|TRBV9|TRBJ2-7
TGTGCCAGCAGCGCAACTCCTGGGGGGACCTCGTACGAGCAGTACTTC
CASSATPGGTSYEQYF
>-|TRBD2|TRBV5-1|TRBJ2-3
TGCGCCAGCAGCTTGGTCGGGTTAGCGGGAGTGGGCACAGATACGCAGTATTTT
CASSLVGLAGVGTDTQYF
>once|TRBD1|TRBV5-1|TRBJ2-7
TGCGCCAGCAGTGTAATTGGCAGGGGGCGATACGAGCAGTACTTC
CASSVIGRGRYEQYF
>-|-|TRBV18|TRBJ1-1
TGTGCCAGCTCACCAAGGGGGGGGGACACTGAAGCTTTCTTT
CASSPRGGDTEAFF
>once|TRBD2|TRBV24-1|TRBJ2-1
TGTGCCACCAGTGATTTGCTAGCGGGTTCCTACAATGAGCAGTTCTTC
CATSDLLAGSYNEQFF
>once|-|TRBV2|TRBJ2-4
TGTGCCAGCAGTGTATTACAAGACAGCTTAGCCAAAAACATTCAGTACTTC
CASSVLQDSLAKNIQYF
>once|-|TRBV21-1|TRBJ2-1
TGTGCCAGCAGCAAAGTGAGTCCTAGCGGGACTAATGAGCAGTTCTTC
CASSKVSPSGTNEQFF
>-|-|TRBV29-1|TRBJ2-2
TGCAGCGTTGAAAGTTTTATTGGCCGGGAGCTGTTTTTT
CSVESFIGRELFF
>once|-|TRBV5-1|TRBJ1-3
TGCGCCAGCAGCTTGGCCTTCAGGGGTGGAAACACCATATATTTT
CASSLAFRGGNTIYF
>-|TRBD1|TRBV20-1|TRBJ1-6
TGCAGTGCTAGTAGTTCAGGGGGACAAAATTCACCCCTCCACTTT
CSASSSGGQNSPLHF
>-|-|TRBV28|TRBJ2-3
TGTGCCAGCAGTCCCCGACAGAACACAGATACGCAGTATTTT
CASSPRQNTDTQYF
>-|-|TRBV3-1/TRBV3-2|TRBJ2-1
TGTGCCAGCAGCCAAGCTCGTCGACACCACAATGAGCAGTTCTTC
CASSQARRHHNEQFF
>-|TRBD2|TRBV4-1|TRBJ2-5
TGCGCCAGCAGCTCGACTAGCGGGGGGGAAGAGACCCAGTACTTC
CASSSTSGGEETQYF
>-|-|TRBV27|TRBJ2-7
TGTGCCAGCAGTCTCTCACAGAGTTCTACAGAGCAGTACTTC
CASSLSQSSTEQYF
>-|-|TRBV5-1|TRBJ1-2
TGCGCCAGCAGCCCGGACAATACTAACTATGGCTACACCTTC
CASSPDNTNYGYTF
>-|-|TRBV12-3/TRBV12-4|TRBJ1-2
TGTGCCAGCAGTAGGGGGATATATGGCTACACCTTC
CASSRGIYGYTF
>-|-|TRBV6-5|TRBJ2-3
TGTGCCAGCAGTTACTCGGGCATGGGCACAGATACGCAGTATTTT
CASSYSGMGTDTQYF
>-|-|TRBV29-1|TRBJ2-5
TGCAGCGTTGAAGAGCCCAGCCCGGGGACCCAGTACTTC
CSVEEPSPGTQYF
>-|-|TRBV5-1|TRBJ2-3
TGCGCCAGCAGTGGGGAGGACTGGGATACGCAGTATTTT
CASSGEDWDTQYF
>once|-|TRBV19|TRBJ2-2
TGTGCCAGTAGTATCGCTAGCGAGCACACCGGGGAGCTGTTTTTT
CASSIASEHTGELFF
>few|TRBD2|TRBV30|TRBJ2-7
TGTGCCTGGAGCCCGCTAGCGGGGGCCCACTACGAGCAGTACTTC
CAWSPLAGAHYEQYF
>-|TRBD1|TRBV10-3|TRBJ2-7
TGTGCCACCGAGTCTGAGGACAGGGGGCTGTACGAGCAGTACTTC
CATESEDRGLYEQYF
>-|-|TRBV7-2|TRBJ2-3
TGTGCCAGCAGCTTAGACAGGGCTGTCACAGATACGCAGTATTTT
CASSLDRAVTDTQYF
>-|-|TRBV27|TRBJ2-2
TGTGCCAGCAGTTTACGCCGGACAGCACTGAACACCGGGGAGCTGTTTTTT
CASSLRRTALNTGELFF
>few|-|TRBV5-6|TRBJ1-1
TGTGCCAGCAGCTTCGCCCCGGGGGATTTGAACACTGAAGCTTTCTTT
CASSFAPGDLNTEAFF
>once|-|TRBV7-8|TRBJ1-2
TGTGCCAGCAGCTTAGGGGAGAGAGGACGGATCTATGGCTACACCTTC
CASSLGERGRIYGYTF
>-|-|TRBV2|TRBJ1-3
TGTGCCAGCAGTTCTGACAGCTCCGGAAACACCATATATTTT
CASSSDSSGNTIYF
>-|-|TRBV28|TRBJ2-7
TGTGCCACCGACGGAGCCTACGAGCAGTACTTC
CATDGAYEQYF
>few|-|TRBV27|TRBJ2-7
TGTGCCAGCAGTTTACGGGGTTCTTCCGAGCAGTACTTC
CASSLRGSSEQYF